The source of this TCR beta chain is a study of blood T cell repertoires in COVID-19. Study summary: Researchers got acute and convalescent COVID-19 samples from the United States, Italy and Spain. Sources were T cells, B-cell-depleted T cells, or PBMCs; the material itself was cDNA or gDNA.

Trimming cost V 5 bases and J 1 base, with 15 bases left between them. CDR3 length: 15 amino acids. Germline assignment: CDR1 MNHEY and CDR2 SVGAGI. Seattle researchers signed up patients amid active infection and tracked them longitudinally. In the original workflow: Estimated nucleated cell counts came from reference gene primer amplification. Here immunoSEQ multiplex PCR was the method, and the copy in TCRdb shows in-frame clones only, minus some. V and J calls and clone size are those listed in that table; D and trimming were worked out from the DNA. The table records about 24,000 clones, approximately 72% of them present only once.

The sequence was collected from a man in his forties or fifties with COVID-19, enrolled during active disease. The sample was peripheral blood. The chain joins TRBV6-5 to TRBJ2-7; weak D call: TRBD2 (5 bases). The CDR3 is CASSKSREGSYEQYF. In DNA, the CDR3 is TGTGCCAGCAGTAAAAGTCGGGAAGGATCCTACGAGCAGTACTTC.